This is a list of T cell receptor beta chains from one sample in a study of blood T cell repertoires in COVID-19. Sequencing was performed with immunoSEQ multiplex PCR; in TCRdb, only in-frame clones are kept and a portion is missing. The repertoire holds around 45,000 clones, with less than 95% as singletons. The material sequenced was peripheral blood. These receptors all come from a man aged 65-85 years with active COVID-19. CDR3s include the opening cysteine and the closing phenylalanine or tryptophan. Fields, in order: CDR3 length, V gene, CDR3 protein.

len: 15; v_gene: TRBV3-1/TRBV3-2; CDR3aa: CASSPRTGVGDTQYF
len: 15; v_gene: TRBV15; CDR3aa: CATSREARVNEKLFF
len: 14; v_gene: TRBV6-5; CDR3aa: CASSYETSGRGQYF
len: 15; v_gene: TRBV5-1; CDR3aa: CASSATTGLQETQYF
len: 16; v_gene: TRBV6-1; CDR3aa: CASSGTSGSFSPEQYF
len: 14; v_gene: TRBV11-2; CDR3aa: CASSLRGANEKLFF
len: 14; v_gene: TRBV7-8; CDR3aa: CASSLASSGNTIYF
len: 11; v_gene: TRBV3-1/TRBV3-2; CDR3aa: CASSQGRGQYF
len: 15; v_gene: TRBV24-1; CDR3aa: CATSDFKRGIYEQYF
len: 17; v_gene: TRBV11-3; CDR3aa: CASSLGPGTENTGELFF
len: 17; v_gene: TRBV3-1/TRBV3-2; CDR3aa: CASSQDADRGNQDTQYF
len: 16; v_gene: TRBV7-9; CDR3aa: CASSLLGVRGAGELFF
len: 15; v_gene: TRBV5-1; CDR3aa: CASSGAGGRGGELFF
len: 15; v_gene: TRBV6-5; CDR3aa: CASCASGGRADTQYF
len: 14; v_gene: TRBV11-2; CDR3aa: CASSDPHWNTEAFF
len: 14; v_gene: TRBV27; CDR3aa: CASSRGQTQETQYF
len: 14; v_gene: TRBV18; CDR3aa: CASSPRQGDYGYTF
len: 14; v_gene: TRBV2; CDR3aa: CASSVIAPGDTQYF
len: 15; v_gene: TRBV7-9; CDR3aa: CASSLSRTGGTEAFF
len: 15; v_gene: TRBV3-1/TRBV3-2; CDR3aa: CASSRGGPLYNEQFF
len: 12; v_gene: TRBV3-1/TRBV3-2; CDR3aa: CASSRESGRQYF
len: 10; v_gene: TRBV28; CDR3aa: CASGARGYTF
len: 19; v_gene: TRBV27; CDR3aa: CASSLLFRGAPSGANVLTF
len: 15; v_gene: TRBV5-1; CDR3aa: CASSLAKTQGNEQFF
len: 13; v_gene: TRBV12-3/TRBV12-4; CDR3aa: CASSLRRTGEAFF
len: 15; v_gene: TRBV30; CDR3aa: CAWRAGTLNTGELFF
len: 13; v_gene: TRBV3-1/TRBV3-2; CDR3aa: CASSPLSNYGYTF
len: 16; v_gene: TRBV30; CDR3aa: CAWSLQTGTGIPGYTF
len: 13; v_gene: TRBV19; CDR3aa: CASSPDSQETQYF
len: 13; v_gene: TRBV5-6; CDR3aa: CASTGLAADTQYF
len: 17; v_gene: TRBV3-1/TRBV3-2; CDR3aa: CASSRRLAGAPTGELFF
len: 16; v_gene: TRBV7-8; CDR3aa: CASSLAGGASTGELFF
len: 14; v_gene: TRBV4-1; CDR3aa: CASSQEGATDTQYF